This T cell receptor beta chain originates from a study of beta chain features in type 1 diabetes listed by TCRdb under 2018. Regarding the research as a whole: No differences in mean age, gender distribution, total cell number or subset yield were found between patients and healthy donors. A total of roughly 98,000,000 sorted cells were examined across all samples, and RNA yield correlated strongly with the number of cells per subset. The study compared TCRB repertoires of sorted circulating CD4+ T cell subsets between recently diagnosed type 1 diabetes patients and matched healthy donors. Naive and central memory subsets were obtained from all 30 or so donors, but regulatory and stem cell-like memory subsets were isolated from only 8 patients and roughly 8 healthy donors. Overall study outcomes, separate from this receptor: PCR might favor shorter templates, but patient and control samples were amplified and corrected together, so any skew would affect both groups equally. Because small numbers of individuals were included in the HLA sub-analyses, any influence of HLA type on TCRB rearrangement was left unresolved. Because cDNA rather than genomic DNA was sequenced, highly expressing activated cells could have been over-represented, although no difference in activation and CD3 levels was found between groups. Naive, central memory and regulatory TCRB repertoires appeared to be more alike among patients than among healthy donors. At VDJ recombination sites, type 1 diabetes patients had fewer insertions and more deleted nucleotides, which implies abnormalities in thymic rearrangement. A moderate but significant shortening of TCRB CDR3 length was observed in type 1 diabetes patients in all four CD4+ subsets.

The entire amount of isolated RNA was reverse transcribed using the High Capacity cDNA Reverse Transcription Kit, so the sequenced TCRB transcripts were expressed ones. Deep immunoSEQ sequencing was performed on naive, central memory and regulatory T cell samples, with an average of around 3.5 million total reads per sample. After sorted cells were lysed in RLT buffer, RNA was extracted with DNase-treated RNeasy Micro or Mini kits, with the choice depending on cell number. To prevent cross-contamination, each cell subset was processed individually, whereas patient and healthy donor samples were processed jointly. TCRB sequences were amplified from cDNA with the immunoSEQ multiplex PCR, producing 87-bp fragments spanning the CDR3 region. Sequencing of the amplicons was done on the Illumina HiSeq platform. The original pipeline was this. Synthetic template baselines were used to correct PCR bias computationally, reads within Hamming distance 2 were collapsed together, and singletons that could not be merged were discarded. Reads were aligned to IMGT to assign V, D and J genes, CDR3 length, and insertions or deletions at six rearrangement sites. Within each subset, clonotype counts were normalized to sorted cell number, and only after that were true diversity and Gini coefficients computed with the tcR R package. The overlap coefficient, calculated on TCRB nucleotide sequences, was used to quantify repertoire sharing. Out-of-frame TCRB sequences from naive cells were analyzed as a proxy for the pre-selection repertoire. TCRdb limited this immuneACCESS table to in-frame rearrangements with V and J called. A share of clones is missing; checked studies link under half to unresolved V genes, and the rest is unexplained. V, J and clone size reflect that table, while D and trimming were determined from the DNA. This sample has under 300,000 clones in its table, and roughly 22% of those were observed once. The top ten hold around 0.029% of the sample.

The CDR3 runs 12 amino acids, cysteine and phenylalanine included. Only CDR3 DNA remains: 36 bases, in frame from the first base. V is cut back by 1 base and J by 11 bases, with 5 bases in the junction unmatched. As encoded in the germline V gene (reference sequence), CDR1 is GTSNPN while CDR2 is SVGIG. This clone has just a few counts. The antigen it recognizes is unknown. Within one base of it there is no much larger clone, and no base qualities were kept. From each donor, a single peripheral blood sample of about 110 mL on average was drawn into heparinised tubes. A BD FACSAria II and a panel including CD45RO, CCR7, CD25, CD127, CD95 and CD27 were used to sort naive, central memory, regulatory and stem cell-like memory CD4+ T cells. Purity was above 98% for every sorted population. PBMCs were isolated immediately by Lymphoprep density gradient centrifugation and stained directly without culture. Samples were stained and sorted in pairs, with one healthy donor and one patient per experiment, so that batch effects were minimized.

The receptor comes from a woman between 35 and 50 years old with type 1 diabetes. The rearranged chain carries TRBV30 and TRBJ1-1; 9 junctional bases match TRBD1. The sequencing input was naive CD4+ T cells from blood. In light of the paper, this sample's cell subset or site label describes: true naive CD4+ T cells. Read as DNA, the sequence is TGTGCCTGGAGTGAGGGACAGGGAGCGGCTTTCTTT. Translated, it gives CAWSEGQGAAFF.